A selection of T cell receptor beta chains follows, all from one sample in a study of cytomegalovirus exposure and HLA in healthy donors. TCRdb's copy holds only in-frame clones and misses some; the assay was immunoSEQ multiplex PCR. This table has over 150,000 clones, approximately 86% appearing once. The sample comprised PBMCs. The receptors come from a man between 18 and 29 years old in good health and CMV-seropositive. The CDR3 runs from the conserved cysteine through the conserved F or W. The D gene is left open where the match is weak. Size tells how often a clone was seen (once, few, many) or the class of an expanded clone, and some rows leave it out.

V	size	D	J	DNA	CDR3
TRBV9	NA	NA	TRBJ1-1	TGTGCCAGCAGCGTAGGTTCGGGCACTGAAGCTTTCTTT	CASSVGSGTEAFF
TRBV5-1	NA	NA	TRBJ1-1	TGCGCCAGCAGCTTTCAGGGCTTATTAAACACTGAAGCTTTCTTT	CASSFQGLLNTEAFF
TRBV13	NA	NA	TRBJ2-7	TGTGCCAGCAGCCCGGGGATCTACGAGCAGTACTTC	CASSPGIYEQYF
TRBV4-1	NA	NA	TRBJ2-4	TGCGCCAGCAGCCTCTTTCTTGAGGCACCAGAAGCCAAAAACATTCAGTACTTC	CASSLFLEAPEAKNIQYF
TRBV27	NA	TRBD1	TRBJ1-2	TGTGCCAGCAGTCACTCCGGGACAGAGTCTAACTATGGCTACACCTTC	CASSHSGTESNYGYTF
TRBV29-1	NA	NA	TRBJ2-7	TGCAGCGTTGTCATGAGCTCCTACGAGCAGTACTTC	CSVVMSSYEQYF
TRBV15	NA	NA	TRBJ2-3	TGTGCCACCAGCAGAGATAGGGGGAGGGACGGTACGCAGTATTTT	CATSRDRGRDGTQYF
TRBV2	NA	TRBD2	TRBJ2-5	TGTGCCAGCAGTCGGACTAGCGGGTACGAGACCCAGTACTTC	CASSRTSGYETQYF
TRBV27	many	NA	TRBJ1-3	TGTGCCAGCAGTTTATCAGCGGGAAACACCATATATTTT	CASSLSAGNTIYF
TRBV6-5	NA	TRBD1	TRBJ1-1	TGTGCCAGCAGTCTTCGGGACAGGGGGAACACTGAAGCTTTCTTT	CASSLRDRGNTEAFF
TRBV2	NA	TRBD1	TRBJ1-1	TGTGCCAGCAGTTCTCAGGGGGGCACTGAAGCTTTCTTT	CASSSQGGTEAFF
TRBV5-6	few	TRBD1	TRBJ1-1	TGTGCCAGCAGCTCCAGAAATAGACAGGGGTCGGGGAACACTGAAGCTTTCTTT	CASSSRNRQGSGNTEAFF
TRBV29-1	NA	NA	TRBJ2-3	TGCAGCGCCGGGCTGCGGGGAGCCGATACGCAGTATTTT	CSAGLRGADTQYF
TRBV10-2	NA	TRBD1	TRBJ1-2	TGCGCCACCGAGGGACAGGACTATGGCTACACCTTC	CATEGQDYGYTF
TRBV25-1	NA	TRBD2	TRBJ2-1	TGTGCCACCAGGGGGACTAGCGGGAGTGAGCAGTTCTTC	CATRGTSGSEQFF
TRBV6-1	NA	NA	TRBJ2-7	TGTGCCAGCAGTGACAGGCCTCGCACCGACCAGCAGTACTTC	CASSDRPRTDQQYF
TRBV4-3	NA	NA	TRBJ1-1	TGCGCCAGCAGCCAAGATAGCTTCGACAGACAGAACACTGAAGCTTTCTTT	CASSQDSFDRQNTEAFF
TRBV2	once	NA	TRBJ1-2	TGTGCCAGCCGAAAGACAGGCGCTAACTATGGCTACACCTTC	CASRKTGANYGYTF
TRBV29-1	NA	TRBD1	TRBJ1-1	TGCAGCGTTAGACAGGGTAGAGACACTGAAGCTTTCTTT	CSVRQGRDTEAFF
TRBV7-3	NA	TRBD2	TRBJ2-1	TGTGCCAGCAGCGAACGGGGGGGAAACTACAATGAGCAGTTCTTC	CASSERGGNYNEQFF
TRBV5-1	NA	NA	TRBJ1-2	TGCGCCAGCAGCTTGGCCGGGACACCAAGCTATGGCTACACCTTC	CASSLAGTPSYGYTF
TRBV5-1	once	NA	TRBJ2-7	TGCGCCAGCAGCCGAGACTCCGAGCAGTACTTC	CASSRDSEQYF
TRBV4-2	NA	NA	TRBJ2-1	TGTGCCAGCAGCCAAGAGGGGGGTTCCTACAATGAGCAGTTCTTC	CASSQEGGSYNEQFF
TRBV2	NA	TRBD2	TRBJ2-2	TGTGCCAGCAGTGAAGGCACGACTAGCGCCGGGGAGCTGTTTTTT	CASSEGTTSAGELFF
TRBV4-3	NA	TRBD1	TRBJ1-1	TGCGCCAGCAGCCTCCGAACCGGGACAGTGGGCACTGAAGCTTTCTTT	CASSLRTGTVGTEAFF
TRBV18	NA	TRBD1	TRBJ1-1	TGTGCCAGCTCCCCGACAGGGCCCGGTGAAGCTTTCTTT	CASSPTGPGEAFF
TRBV11-3	NA	TRBD2	TRBJ2-3	TGTGCCAGCAGCTCTCGACTAGCGGACACAGATACGCAGTATTTT	CASSSRLADTDTQYF
TRBV7-3	NA	TRBD1	TRBJ2-5	TGTGCCAGCAGCCGACAGGGGAGGGAGACCCAGTACTTC	CASSRQGRETQYF
TRBV20-1	NA	NA	TRBJ1-2	TGCAGTGCTAGCCCCTCCTATGGCTACACCTTC	CSASPSYGYTF
TRBV9	NA	TRBD1	TRBJ2-7	TGTGCCAGCAGCCCAGGGGGCATCTACGAGCAGTACTTC	CASSPGGIYEQYF
TRBV27	NA	NA	TRBJ1-5	TGTGCCAGCAGTCTCTACAGCTATAGCAATCAGCCCCAGCATTTT	CASSLYSYSNQPQHF
TRBV4-3	once	NA	TRBJ2-2	TGCGCCAGCAGCCAAGAGTACTCGATAAACGGGGAGCTGTTTTTT	CASSQEYSINGELFF
TRBV5-6	NA	NA	TRBJ1-6	TGTGCCAGCAGTAAACAGGAGATCGATTCACCCCTCCACTTT	CASSKQEIDSPLHF
TRBV2	NA	TRBD2	TRBJ2-1	TGTGCCAGCAGTGATGAAGGGGCGGGGGTTGAGCAGTTCTTC	CASSDEGAGVEQFF
TRBV19	NA	NA	TRBJ1-1	TGTGCCAGTAGGGGGCCGACAGGTAGGGGCACTGAAGCTTTCTTT	CASRGPTGRGTEAFF
TRBV6-5	NA	TRBD1	TRBJ2-3	TGTGCCACGCAAAACAGGGGGCGCTCAGATACGCAGTATTTT	CATQNRGRSDTQYF